This T cell receptor (beta chain) was obtained from a study of CD8+ T cells in alopecia areata. Study at large: Each day, treated patients took oral tofacitinib twice, at 5 to 10 mg per dose. Study conclusions and caveats: Unlike in mice, where it was clearer, TCR sharing across patients was less clear, possibly HLA-related. Scalp sequencing captures resident alphabeta T cells of normal skin too.

Germline V CDR1 and CDR2: SQVTM, ANQGSEA. V was shortened by 4 bases and J by 0 bases, with 8 bases between the two germline ends. There are 13 residues in the CDR3. With regard to this clone: No antigen is known for it.

RNA, once extracted, was reverse transcribed into cDNA for use as the sequencing template. Profiled with immunoSEQ multiplex PCR; TCRdb holds only in-frame clones, not every one. The sample consists of roughly 140,000 clones, 45% to 55% of them appearing once. Peripheral blood, together with lesional scalp punch biopsies, was collected from alopecia areata patients. V gene TRBV29-1 combines with J gene TRBJ2-3; D is perhaps TRBD1 or TRBD2 (5 bases each). The sample was CD8+ T cells sorted from blood, taken at week 0. The source of this sequence is a human donor with alopecia areata. DNA for the CDR3: TGCAGCGTTGTGGGGGACAGCACAGATACGCAGTATTTT. Residues: CSVVGDSTDTQYF.